Each of the 20 T cell receptor beta chains below was sequenced from the same sample in a study of blood T cell repertoires in COVID-19. TCRdb's table, derived via immunoSEQ multiplex PCR, lists solely in-frame clones and lacks some. The table shows 130,000 to 150,000 clones, with roughly 90% occurring only once. Specimen: PBMCs or T cells enriched from blood (not recorded which). All receptors come from a woman aged 30 to 39 with acute COVID-19.

On this clone: A read error may account for a junction end that differs from germline. The CDR3 is CASSSGTSGETQYF. The DNA for the CDR3 is TGTGCTAGCAGCTCTGGGACTTCCGGAGAGACCCAGTACTTC. This rearrangement joins TRBV7-7 to TRBJ2-5; perhaps TRBD2 as D (6 bases). Germline V lookup: CDR1 SSHAT, CDR2 FNYEAQ (reference sequence). The CDR3 length is 14 residues.

V usage is TRBV3-1 (or the pseudogene TRBV3-2) and J usage is TRBJ2-2, with a tentative D call TRBD2 (7 bases). V shed 6 bases and J shed 6 bases, with 11 bases lying between them. The CDR3 loop spans 13 amino acids. CDR1 is LGHDT, CDR2 YNNKEL, per germline (reference sequence). The CDR3 spells CASRKGGAGELFF. CDR3 nucleotide sequence: TGTGCCAGCAGGAAGGGGGGGGCCGGGGAGCTGTTTTTT.

The chain has TRBV29-1 and TRBJ2-7; D is unresolved. Germline V gene data show CDR1 as SQVTM and CDR2 as ANQGSEA. V was pared by 6 bases and J by 2 bases, with 11 bases between. This CDR3 spans 12 amino acids. CDR3 sequence (DNA): TGCAGCGTCGGCCGCAGCGCCTACGAGCAGTACTTC. Residues: CSVGRSAYEQYF.

This chain uses TRBV28 with TRBJ1-5; D remains ambiguous. The CDR3 loop spans 18 amino acids. V dropped 1 base and J dropped 0 bases, with 16 bases sitting between them. CDR1 and CDR2 from the germline V gene are MDHEN and SYDVKM. The chain's CDR3 is CASSLLFSGQPSNQPQHF. The CDR3, as DNA: TGTGCCAGCAGTTTATTGTTCTCTGGGCAGCCTAGCAATCAGCCCCAGCATTTT.

V usage is TRBV27 and J usage is TRBJ1-6; D gene unclear. This CDR3 has 14 amino acids. The germline V gene encodes CDR1 MNHEY and CDR2 SMNVEV (reference sequence). V was pared by 0 bases and J by 9 bases, with 9 bases between. The CDR3 sequence: CASSLSPGVSPLHF. For the CDR3, the DNA is TGTGCCAGCAGTTTATCCCCCGGGGTTTCACCCCTCCACTTT.

The chain's CDR3 is CASSDLMEQASDTQYF. The CDR3 nucleotides are TGTGCCAGCAGTGACCTTATGGAACAGGCTTCAGATACGCAGTATTTT. This chain joins TRBV6-4 and TRBJ2-3; TRBD1 might be the D (5 bases). Between the trimmed V and J ends, which lost 2 bases and 4 bases, there was a span of 16 bases. Germline CDR1 is MRHNA and CDR2 is SNTAGT. CDR3 size: 16 residues.

The chain combines TRBV3-1 (or the pseudogene TRBV3-2) with TRBJ1-4, with D tentatively TRBD1 (5 bases). The CDR3 runs to 15 residues. The germline CDR1 and CDR2 sequences are LGHDT and YNNKEL (reference sequence). Trimming took 3 bases from V and 7 from J, leaving 15 bases between them. Written as DNA, the CDR3 is TGTGCCAGCAGCCAGGGTGCGGGGACCGGTGAAAAACTGTTTTTT. Its protein is CASSQGAGTGEKLFF.

The chain combines TRBV30 with TRBJ1-6; no firm D call. V was clipped by 0 bases and J by 15 bases, with 30 bases between them. Germline-derived CDR1 and CDR2 are GTSNPN and SVGIG (reference sequence). The CDR3 is 18 amino acids. The CDR3 coding sequence is TGTGCCTGGAGTGTCGCGATACCCACACTATCGGTCGGGTTCCTCCTCCACTTT. As protein: CAWSVAIPTLSVGFLLHF.

The chain is built from TRBV28 and TRBJ2-7, with 11 bases matching TRBD2. Per germline, CDR1 MDHEN and CDR2 SYDVKM. The CDR3 consists of 15 residues. Unmatched junction bases numbered 13, after V lost 7 bases and J lost 8 bases. The CDR3 coding sequence is TGTGCCAGCAAGGGGGATCGGACTAGCGGGTCCAAGCAGTACTTC. As protein: CASKGDRTSGSKQYF. The full variable domain, rest sourced from reference TRBV28 and TRBJ2-7, is DVKVTQSSRYLVKRTGEKVFLECVQDMDHENMFWYRQDPGLGLRLIYFSYDVKMKEKGDIPEGYSVSREKKERFSLILESASTNQTSMYLCASKGDRTSGSKQYFGPGTRLTVT.

This rearrangement joins TRBV7-9 to TRBJ2-7; 9 bases are shared with TRBD1. Trimming took 5 bases from V and 2 from J; bases not matched to a gene: 4. The CDR3 is 14 residues long. Germline V gives CDR1 SEHNR, CDR2 FQNEAQ (reference sequence). CDR3 nucleotides: TGTGCCAGCAGCCCCGGGACAGGGCCCTACGAGCAGTACTTC. Amino acids: CASSPGTGPYEQYF.

The chain employs TRBV7-9 and TRBJ1-1; no reliable D call. CDR3 length: 12 amino acids. V dropped 4 bases and J dropped 10 bases, with 13 bases sitting between them. The germline V gene encodes CDR1 SEHNR and CDR2 FQNEAQ (reference sequence). The CDR3 nucleotides read TGTGCCAGCAGCTCCCCCCCCGTCGTAGCTTTCTTT. Amino acids: CASSSPPVVAFF.

V and J are TRBV11-2 and TRBJ1-1; D is unresolved. CDR3 length: 12 residues. Trimming removed 1 base from V and 5 bases from J, with 5 bases in between. CDR1 SGHAT and CDR2 FQNNGV come from the germline V gene. CDR3 region: CASSLGLTEAFF. Here the CDR3 DNA reads TGTGCCAGCAGCTTAGGGCTTACTGAAGCTTTCTTT.

This clone was seen only a few times. The CDR3 protein is CASKTDRGFISANEKLFF. In DNA form, the CDR3 reads TGTGCCAGCAAAACCGACAGGGGGTTCATAAGTGCTAATGAAAAACTGTTTTTT. The chain recombines TRBV7-8 with TRBJ1-4, with 9 nucleotides matching TRBD1. The CDR3 loop spans 18 amino acids. With 7 bases clipped from V and 3 bases from J, the junction kept 15 bases outside the gene matches. The V gene's germline CDR1 is SGHVS and CDR2 FQNEAQ.

The rearrangement joins TRBV7-2 to TRBJ2-7, with TRBD1 matching over 9 bases. The CDR3 runs 16 residues. The junction had 14 bases not matched to a gene; V was cut back by 4 bases and J by 7 bases. Germline-derived CDR1 and CDR2 are SGHTA and FQGNSA. This CDR3 is CASSSSDTGGGYEQYF. Here the CDR3 DNA reads TGTGCCAGCAGCTCCTCTGATACAGGGGGCGGGTATGAGCAGTACTTC.

J is TRBJ2-1 and V is TRBV4-3, with a weak D call TRBD2 (5 bases). Germline CDR1 LGHNA, CDR2 YSLEER. The CDR3 loop spans 13 amino acids. V dropped 6 bases and J dropped 9 bases, with 15 bases sitting between them. CDR3 coding DNA: TGCGCCAGCAGTTTCAATGGACTCGGTGAGCAGTTCTTC. Residues: CASSFNGLGEQFF.

The V and J genes are TRBV5-4 and TRBJ1-3; TRBD1 aligns across 8 bases. Germline V CDR1 and CDR2: SGHNT, YYREEE (reference sequence). Trimming at V came to 4 bases and at J to 0 bases, leaving 9 bases not matched to a gene. CDR3 size: 17 residues. The CDR3 region is CASSTGQGVSSGNTIYF. CDR3 nucleotide sequence: TGTGCCAGCAGCACCGGACAGGGCGTAAGCTCTGGAAACACCATATATTTT.

CDR3 in DNA: TGCGCCAGCAGCTGGGGACAGGGTACAGCTGAAGCTTTCTTT. It specifies CASSWGQGTAEAFF. V usage is TRBV5-1 and J usage is TRBJ1-1; 9 bases align to TRBD1. Looked up from germline, CDR1 is SGHRS and CDR2 is YFSETQ. CDR3 length equals 14 residues. V lost 3 bases to trimming and J lost 6 bases; unmatched junction nucleotides: 6.

The rearrangement joins TRBV10-3 to TRBJ2-1, with a weak D call TRBD2 (6 bases). V was cut by 2 bases and J by 4 bases, with 15 bases left in between. CDR1 is ENHRY and CDR2 is SYGVKD in the germline V gene. This CDR3 comprises 16 residues. This CDR3 reads CAISEGGLDAYNEQFF. For the CDR3, the DNA is TGTGCCATCAGTGAGGGGGGACTCGACGCTTACAATGAGCAGTTCTTC.

This rearrangement joins TRBV29-1 to TRBJ2-7, with D possibly TRBD1 on 7 matching bases. Germline V gene sequence: CDR1 SQVTM, CDR2 ANQGSEA. Trimming left V 5 bases short and J 9 bases short, with 14 bases between. This CDR3 has 11 amino acids. CDR3 in DNA: TGCAGCGTTTCAGGGGGGAGAGGGCAGTACTTC. Translated, it gives CSVSGGRGQYF.

The chain is built from TRBV30 and TRBJ1-2; D unresolved. V gave up 1 base and J gave up 4 bases, with 13 bases separating them. In germline, CDR1 is GTSNPN, CDR2 SVGIG (reference sequence). The length of the CDR3 is 14 residues. CDR3 sequence (DNA): TGTGCCTGGAGTGCGGTAGACTACGGCTATGGCTACACCTTC. Amino acid sequence: CAWSAVDYGYGYTF.